The sequence of this T cell receptor (beta chain) was determined in a study of cytomegalovirus exposure and HLA in healthy donors. The study, taken as a whole, reports: The study flagged some 170 TCR beta chains as cytomegalovirus-associated. When analyzed later, the rates of TCR association showed variation by HLA locus, with DRB1 the most and HLA-C the fewest. TCR beta chain V- and J-gene trimming was linked, in a later analysis, to a missense variant in DCLRE1C. A prior analysis recorded that most TCR beta V segments were productive about 87% or about 30% of the time.

As concerns this clone: Its antigen is still unknown.

Germline values: CDR1 LNHDA, CDR2 SQIVND (reference sequence). This CDR3 contains 13 residues. Deletions cut 5 bases from V and 4 bases from J, with 11 bases between. It was with 60 Vbeta and 13 Jbeta primers that the PCR ran. Here immunoSEQ multiplex PCR was the method, and the copy in TCRdb shows in-frame clones only, minus some. This repertoire shows 160,000 or so clones, 70% to 80% found once; its top ten account for over 0.95%. The chain combines TRBV19 with TRBJ1-2; tentative D call: TRBD1 (5 bases). The TCR originated in a woman between 45 and 60 years old in good health and CMV-seronegative. Sequencing was carried out using PBMCs. The CDR3 DNA sequence: TGTGCCAGTAGTTACACGGGACTCTATGGCTACACCTTC. Encoded protein: CASSYTGLYGYTF.